The sequence of this T cell receptor beta chain was determined in a study of shared clonotypes between healthy human individuals. Looking at the study overall: For every donor, three CD4 naive, three CD4 memory, two CD8 naive and one CD8 memory plates were used. Study-wide results and caveats: Memory subsets had estimated richness that was generally smaller than that of naive subsets.

In the source study's methods: Junction-only sequences without quality scores were provided by ImmunoSEQ, so filtering was different. Here immunoSEQ multiplex PCR was the method, and the copy in TCRdb shows in-frame clones only, minus some. For V, J and clone size, that table is used; D and trimming come from the DNA. Of fewer than 3 million clones listed, 92% were seen once; the top ten hold 0.37%. On this clone: What it binds is not known.

The source of this sequence is a man younger than 35 in good health. Some clones in this sample may be carry-over from other donors' samples. The sequencing sample was made of naive CD4+ T cells from PBMCs. Subset meaning: CD45RA+ positively selected.

The CDR3 DNA reads TGTGCCAGCGCCCAATTAAGGAGATCCTCCTACGAGCAGTACTTC. Amino acid sequence: CASAQLRRSSYEQYF. This chain connects TRBV7-8 to TRBJ2-7, with D hard to call. Per germline, CDR1 SGHVS and CDR2 FQNEAQ. CDR3 length equals 15 residues. V lost 8 bases and J 0 bases, leaving 17 bases between the germline ends.